This TCR beta chain was obtained from a study of T cell responses to AZD1222 COVID-19 vaccine. TCRdb's copy holds only in-frame clones and misses some; the assay was immunoSEQ multiplex PCR. The table has around 150,000 clones, 75% to 85% seen once. Overall study results and limits: The study found Spike-specific TCR breadth and depth rose after two AZD1222 doses.

V was pared by 4 bases and J by 5 bases, with 15 bases of the junction left unmatched. The CDR3 is 17 residues long. Germline V gene data show CDR1 as SGHTA and CDR2 as FQGNSA. This clone was observed a few times. Its cognate antigen is unknown. Specimen: peripheral blood, collected 28 days after the second dose of the MenACWY control vaccine. V is TRBV7-2 and J is TRBJ1-1, with TRBD1 matching over 8 bases. This sequence was found in an adult who received the MenACWY meningococcal vaccine as a control. CDR3 bases: TGTGCCAGCAGCTCCCCACAGGGGGGAATGGGAAGGACTGAAGCTTTCTTT. Protein product: CASSSPQGGMGRTEAFF.